This TCR beta chain came from a study of early T cells in non-severe SARS-CoV-2 infection (dated by TCRdb to about 2021). Regarding the research as a whole: Because TCR sequencing was done on bulk RNA from unsorted whole blood, the alpha and beta chains could not be paired. Broader findings and caveats from the paper: Matching against VDJdb was skewed toward anti-spike CD8 responses, likely underestimated virus-specific expansions, and missed private and CD4 specificities.

V is clipped by 5 bases and J by 0 bases, and the sequence between their germline boundaries is 10 bases long. Sequences SQVTM (CDR1) and ANQGSEA (CDR2) are obtained from the germline V gene. The CDR3 runs 13 residues from the cysteine to the phenylalanine. The kept DNA is CDR3 alone, 39 bases in frame from the first base. This clonotype was found many times. What antigen it recognizes has not been identified. No clone much larger than this one lies a single base away; base qualities are absent. The library was built by means of 5' RACE. TCRdb lists the instrument as NextSeq 500. To correct for sequencing error and PCR bias, the TCR library protocol tagged individual cDNA molecules with unique molecular identifiers. Both TCR alpha and beta chains were sequenced, and tight co-correlation was observed between alpha and beta sequence abundances in each sample. The published analysis was carried out like this. Decombinator V4 was used to annotate the V gene, J gene and CDR3 of the TCR sequences. TCRs were defined as expanded if a significant change between any two time points was detected under a Poisson model with p below 0.0001. TCR abundances were normalised to the total number of TCRs sequenced in each sample and reported as counts per million. TRAV1-2 paired with TRAJ12, TRAJ20 or TRAJ33 defined MAIT TCRs, while TRAV10 paired with TRAJ18 defined iNKT TCRs. A search of VDJdb, accessed on 1 November 2021, was run for TCRs annotated to CMV, EBV and SARS-CoV-2, with TCRs annotated for multiple antigens excluded. The public sequencing data were trimmed at Q25 with fastp and processed into clonotypes with MiXCR by TCRdb, which kept only in-frame beta chains. A single entry per CDR3 protein holds the most common genes and DNA from its merged rows. The V and J calls follow TCRdb's processing rather than the paper's. The sample table records about 33,000 distinct CDR3 sequences; less than 5.5% of these occur just once. The ten largest clones capture about 14% of the sample.

This was a case-control study nested in a cohort of healthcare workers in London, UK, who had nasopharyngeal swab PCR tests and blood samples taken every week. Healthcare workers were recruited during the week of the UK lockdown, between 23 and 31 March 2020, and followed weekly for up to 16 weeks. This chain is built from TRBV29-1 and TRBJ1-1, with no confident D gene call. Input material: whole blood. The sequence was obtained from an adult who was a healthcare worker with PCR-confirmed SARS-CoV-2 infection or an uninfected control (not recorded which). The CDR3 here reads CSVPSLMNTEAFF. The DNA sequence is as follows: TGCAGCGTTCCCTCCTTAATGAACACTGAAGCTTTCTTT.